Below are 5 T cell receptor beta chains sequenced from a single sample in a study of early stage breast cancer tumors (dated by TCRdb to the late 2010s). Libraries were prepared through the immunoSEQ multiplex PCR assay. Entries here come from immuneACCESS through TCRdb and include only in-frame sequences with V and J called. Some clones fail to appear in such tables; in the studies checked, an unresolved V gene covers under half of the shortfall, and the cause of the remainder is unknown. Counted in this sample were tens of thousands of clones; almost 85% of them appeared once. About 10% of the sample is held by the ten biggest clonotypes. Material for sequencing was blood. These receptors came from a person aged 50 to 59 with breast cancer.

The rearrangement joins TRBV7-9 to TRBJ1-4; TRBD1 is a possible D gene (6 bases). The CDR3 loop spans 13 amino acids. Germline assignment: CDR1 SEHNR and CDR2 FQNEAQ (reference sequence). Trimming pared 7 bases from V and 8 bases from J, leaving 14 bases between. CDR3 in DNA: TGTGCCAGCAATTTACAGGGTGTCGAAAAACTGTTTTTT. Translated: CASNLQGVEKLFF.

In this sample, this clone turned up once. The chain couples TRBV2 to TRBJ2-2; TRBD2 might be the D (5 bases). The CDR3 runs to 15 residues. With 4 bases removed from V and 6 bases from J, the gap between germline ends came to 15 bases. Germline CDR1 reads SNHLY; CDR2 reads FYNNEI. Here the CDR3 reads CASSVDPGVAGELFF. CDR3 coding DNA: TGTGCCAGCAGTGTCGACCCCGGGGTCGCCGGGGAGCTGTTTTTT.

This clone came up a few times. The gene calls are TRBV14 and TRBJ2-1, with D hard to call. Germline V gene lookup returns CDR1 SGHDN and CDR2 FVKESK. V was shortened by 3 bases and J by 6 bases, with 12 bases between the two germline ends. The CDR3 contains 14 residues. The CDR3 loop reads CASSQVGLINEQFF. The CDR3 bases are TGTGCCAGCAGCCAGGTGGGTCTTATCAATGAGCAGTTCTTC.

The chain carries TRBV5-4 and TRBJ2-7, with TRBD1 matching 10 bases. The CDR3 is 15 amino acids. The germline V gene has CDR1 SGHNT and CDR2 YYREEE (reference sequence). V shed 4 bases, J shed 3 bases, and the junction held 7 bases outside the gene matches. The CDR3 loop reads CASSPTRDRGYEQYF. CDR3 bases: TGTGCCAGCAGCCCCACCCGGGACAGGGGCTACGAGCAGTACTTC.

The V and J genes are TRBV5-1 and TRBJ2-2; D might be TRBD1 (5 bases). CDR1 SGHRS and CDR2 YFSETQ come from the germline V gene. The CDR3 has 19 residues. The V end was cut by 4 bases, the J end by 0 bases, with 22 bases between. The CDR3, as DNA: TGCGCCAGCAGCCACCGGACAAGTCAGACGTCTGCGAACACCGGGGAGCTGTTTTTT. Amino acids: CASSHRTSQTSANTGELFF.